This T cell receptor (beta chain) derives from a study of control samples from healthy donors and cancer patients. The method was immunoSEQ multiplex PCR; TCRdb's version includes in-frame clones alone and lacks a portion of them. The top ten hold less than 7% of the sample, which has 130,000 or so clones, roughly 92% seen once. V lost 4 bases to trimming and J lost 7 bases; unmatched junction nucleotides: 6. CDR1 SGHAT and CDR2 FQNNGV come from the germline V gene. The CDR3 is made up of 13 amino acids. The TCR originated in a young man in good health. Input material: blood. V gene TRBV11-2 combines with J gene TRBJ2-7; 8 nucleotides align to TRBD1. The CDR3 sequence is CASSSTGVGEQYF. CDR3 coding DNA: TGTGCCAGCAGCTCGACAGGGGTGGGGGAGCAGTACTTC.